Below are 19 T cell receptor beta chains sequenced from a single sample in a study of blood T cell repertoires in COVID-19. Sequenced by immunoSEQ multiplex PCR; TCRdb stores in-frame clones only, minus some. The table has 150,000 or so clones, roughly nine tenths seen once. The sample comprised peripheral blood. These receptors were obtained from a woman aged 70-85 years with acute or convalescent COVID-19.

J is TRBJ2-7 and V is TRBV23-1; weak D call: TRBD2 (7 bases). TRBV23-1 is an ORF for which the function is uncertain. The CDR3 is 15 amino acids. Trimming took 0 bases from V and 3 from J, leaving 12 bases between them. CDR3 DNA: TGCGCCAGCAGTCAATCTGGGGGGGGCGGCTACGAGCAGTACGTC. Translating it yields CASSQSGGGGYEQYV.

The sample holds a few counts of this clone. This sequence joins TRBV7-9 and TRBJ2-3; 9 nucleotides match TRBD1. V trimming: 5 bases; J trimming: 4 bases; junction bases outside the gene matches: 13. Looked up from germline, CDR1 is SEHNR and CDR2 is FQNEAQ (reference sequence). The CDR3 loop spans 17 amino acids. The CDR3 reads CASSAPGQGRSADTQYF. The CDR3 DNA reads as TGTGCCAGCAGCGCCCCGGGACAGGGTAGAAGTGCAGATACGCAGTATTTT.

The rearrangement uses TRBV15 and TRBJ1-2, with D maybe TRBD1 (5 bases). The germline V gene encodes CDR1 LNHNV and CDR2 YYDKDF (reference sequence). V lost 0 bases, J lost 0 bases, and 17 bases lay in between. This CDR3 comprises 18 residues. The CDR3, as DNA: TGTGCCACCAGCAGAGATTACAACGGTCCGGGGGCTAACTATGGCTACACCTTC. Translated, it gives CATSRDYNGPGANYGYTF.

This clone was recorded only once. The V gene is TRBV5-1, the J gene TRBJ1-1, with D unclear. In germline, CDR1 is SGHRS, CDR2 YFSETQ. V lost 0 bases and J 2 bases, leaving 8 bases between the germline ends. The CDR3 extends over 14 amino acids. CDR3 region: CASSLGPGNTEAFF. In DNA, the CDR3 is TGCGCCAGCAGCTTGGGTCCGGGAAACACTGAAGCTTTCTTT.

This clone is a singleton in its sample. The chain joins TRBV3-1 (or the pseudogene TRBV3-2) to TRBJ2-2, with 8 bases identical to TRBD2. Trimming removed 4 bases from V and 4 bases from J; junction bases left unmatched: 8. Germline V gives CDR1 LGHDT, CDR2 YNNKEL (reference sequence). The CDR3 is 16 amino acids. In DNA form, the CDR3 reads TGTGCCAGCAGCCCCAGGCGCGCGGGGGGCACCGGGGAGCTGTTTTTT. This gives the protein CASSPRRAGGTGELFF.

The genes are TRBV27 and TRBJ2-3; TRBD2 matches at 8 bases. The junction had 14 bases not matched to a gene; V was cut back by 7 bases and J by 5 bases. Germline V gives CDR1 MNHEY, CDR2 SMNVEV (reference sequence). The CDR3 sequence is 16 residues long. CDR3 sequence: CASNPSRDGGEDTQYF. CDR3 in DNA: TGTGCCAGCAACCCCAGCCGGGACGGGGGGGAAGATACGCAGTATTTT.

A single count supports this clone. V is TRBV18 and J is TRBJ1-2, with 10 bases fitting TRBD1. In germline, CDR1 is KGHSH, CDR2 LQKENI. The CDR3 runs to 15 residues. Trimming took 3 bases from V and 4 from J; bases not matched to a gene: 5. The CDR3: CASSPWDRGSYGYTF. DNA for the CDR3: TGTGCCAGCTCACCCTGGGACAGGGGATCCTATGGCTACACCTTC.

This sequence joins TRBV7-2 and TRBJ2-5, with 9 positions matching TRBD2. The ends lost 5 bases at V and 5 bases at J; junction bases unmatched: 9. CDR3 size: 15 residues. CDR1 is SGHTA and CDR2 is FQGNSA in the germline V gene. For the CDR3, the DNA is TGTGCCAGCAGCAGCAGCGGGGGGAGCCTTGAGACCCAGTACTTC. It is translated as CASSSSGGSLETQYF. The full variable domain, completed using reference TRBV7-2 and TRBJ2-5, is GAGVSQSPSNKVTEKGKDVELRCDPISGHTALYWYRQSLGQGLEFLIYFQGNSAPDKSGLPSDRFSAERTGGSVSTLTIQRTQQEDSAVYLCASSSSGGSLETQYFGPGTRLLVL.

CDR3 in amino acids: CASSQGARGNQPQHF. The DNA for the CDR3 is TGTGCCAGTAGTCAGGGGGCACGGGGCAATCAGCCCCAGCATTTT. V and J are TRBV19 and TRBJ1-5, with 8 bases matching TRBD1. Trimming removed 5 bases from V and 2 bases from J; junction bases left unmatched: 5. CDR3 size: 15 residues. Per the germline V gene, CDR1 is LNHDA and CDR2 is SQIVND (reference sequence).

The rearrangement uses TRBV10-3 and TRBJ2-2; D is perhaps TRBD2 (6 bases). The CDR3 has 13 residues. Germline V gives CDR1 ENHRY, CDR2 SYGVKD. The V end lost 5 bases, the J end lost 3 bases, and 7 bases lay between the germline ends. CDR3 protein: CAISSGYTGELFF. The CDR3 DNA follows: TGTGCCATCAGTAGCGGGTACACCGGGGAGCTGTTTTTT.

In nucleotides, the CDR3 is TGCGCCAGCAGCAGACGCATGACAGGGAGCACAGATACGCAGTATTTT. It specifies CASSRRMTGSTDTQYF. The gene calls are TRBV5-1 and TRBJ2-3; TRBD1 matches at 7 bases. Trimming removed 4 bases from V and 0 bases from J; junction bases left unmatched: 8. In germline, CDR1 is SGHRS, CDR2 YFSETQ. The CDR3 covers 16 residues.

This chain joins TRBV4-2 and TRBJ2-7; TRBD2 matches 9 bases. This CDR3 comprises 19 residues. Germline V gene data show CDR1 as LGHNA and CDR2 as YNFKEQ. After removal of 0 bases from V and 2 bases from J, the junction contained 14 bases not matched to a gene. The chain's CDR3 is CASSQEGLIGGGGAYEQYF. The DNA of the CDR3 is TGTGCCAGCAGCCAAGAGGGGCTAATCGGCGGGGGGGGAGCCTACGAGCAGTACTTC.

The V call is TRBV12-3 or TRBV12-4, the J call TRBJ1-5; D gene ambiguous. The CDR3 runs 12 residues. V was cut by 6 bases and J by 6 bases, with 9 bases left in between. For the CDR3, the DNA is TGTGCCAGCAGGGAGGGAGGTCAGCCCCAGCATTTT. It codes for CASREGGQPQHF.

This clone was recorded only once. V and J are TRBV2 and TRBJ1-2; no clear D. The CDR3 is made up of 14 amino acids. Germline loops: CDR1 SNHLY, CDR2 FYNNEI. Deletions cut 4 bases from V and 1 base from J, with 10 bases between. CDR3: CASSAPTGNYGYTF. Written as DNA, the CDR3 is TGTGCCAGCAGTGCCCCGACGGGTAACTATGGCTACACCTTC.

The chain joins TRBV28 to TRBJ2-1; the match to TRBD2 covers 8 bases. Germline V gene sequence: CDR1 MDHEN, CDR2 SYDVKM. This CDR3 is 16 amino acids long. V dropped 2 bases and J dropped 6; count of bases not matched to a gene: 9. The chain's CDR3 is CASSLVGGGTFNEQFF. The DNA for the CDR3 is TGTGCCAGCAGTTTAGTTGGCGGGGGGACATTCAATGAGCAGTTCTTC.

The rearrangement joins TRBV7-6 to TRBJ2-3; D is possibly TRBD2 (6 bases). The germline CDR1 and CDR2 sequences are SGHVS and FNYEAQ. Trimming cost V 5 bases and J 0 bases, with 21 bases left between them. This CDR3 region has 18 residues. The CDR3 nucleotides read TGTGCCAGCAGCCCCCGACCCAGGAAGGGGACTAGCACAGATACGCAGTATTTT. Its translation: CASSPRPRKGTSTDTQYF.

This sequence joins TRBV18 and TRBJ1-3; D is unresolved. Trimming removed 3 bases at V and 0 bases at J, with 15 bases between. CDR1 is KGHSH, CDR2 LQKENI, per germline. This CDR3 spans 17 amino acids. The CDR3 spells CASSPVGRTSSGNTIYF. In DNA form, the CDR3 reads TGTGCCAGCTCACCGGTTGGGCGCACTAGCTCTGGAAACACCATATATTTT.

This chain links TRBV9 with TRBJ1-6; 10 nucleotides line up with TRBD1. CDR3 length equals 15 residues. The J segment lost 9 bases and the V segment lost 4 bases, leaving 7 bases of the junction unmatched. In germline, CDR1 is SGDLS, CDR2 YYNGEE. CDR3 nucleotide sequence: TGTGCCAGCAGCCCACGGACAGGGGGTATTTCACCCCTCCACTTT. Translation gives CASSPRTGGISPLHF.

The rearrangement uses TRBV7-9 and TRBJ1-1; a weak D match, TRBD1 (5 bases). CDR3 length equals 16 residues. CDR1 is SEHNR and CDR2 is FQNEAQ in the germline V gene (reference sequence). Trimming stripped 1 base from V and 1 base from J, with 13 bases between. CDR3 amino acids: CASSLERGQPNTEAFF. For the CDR3, the DNA is TGTGCCAGCAGCTTAGAAAGGGGTCAGCCGAACACTGAAGCTTTCTTT.